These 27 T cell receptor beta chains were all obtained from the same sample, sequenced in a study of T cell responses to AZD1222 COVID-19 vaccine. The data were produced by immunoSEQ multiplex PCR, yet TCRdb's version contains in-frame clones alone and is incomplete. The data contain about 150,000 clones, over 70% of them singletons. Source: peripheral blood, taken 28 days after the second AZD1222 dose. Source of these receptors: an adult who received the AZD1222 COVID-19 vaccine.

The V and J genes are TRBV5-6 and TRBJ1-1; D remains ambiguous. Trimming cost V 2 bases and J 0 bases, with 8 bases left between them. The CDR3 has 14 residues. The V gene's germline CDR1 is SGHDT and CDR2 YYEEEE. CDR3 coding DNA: TGTGCCAGCAGCTTCGAGTTCTTGAACACTGAAGCTTTCTTT. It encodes CASSFEFLNTEAFF.

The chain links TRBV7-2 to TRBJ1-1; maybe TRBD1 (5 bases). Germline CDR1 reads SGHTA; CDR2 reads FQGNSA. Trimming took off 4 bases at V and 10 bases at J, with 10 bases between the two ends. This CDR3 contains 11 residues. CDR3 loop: CASSWGGSAFF. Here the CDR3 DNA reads TGTGCCAGCAGCTGGGGGGGGTCAGCTTTCTTT.

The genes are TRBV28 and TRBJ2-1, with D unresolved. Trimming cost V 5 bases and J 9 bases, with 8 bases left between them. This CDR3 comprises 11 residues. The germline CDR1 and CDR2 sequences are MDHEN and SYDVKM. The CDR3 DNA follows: TGTGCCAGCAGTCTCAAAAGTGAGCAGTTCTTC. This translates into CASSLKSEQFF.

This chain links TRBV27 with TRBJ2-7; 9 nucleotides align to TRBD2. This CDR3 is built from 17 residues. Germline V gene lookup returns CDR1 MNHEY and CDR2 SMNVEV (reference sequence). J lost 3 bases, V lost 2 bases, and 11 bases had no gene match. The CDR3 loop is CASSLTGTSRPGYEQYF. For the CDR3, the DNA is TGTGCCAGCAGTTTAACCGGGACTAGCCGACCGGGCTACGAGCAGTACTTC.

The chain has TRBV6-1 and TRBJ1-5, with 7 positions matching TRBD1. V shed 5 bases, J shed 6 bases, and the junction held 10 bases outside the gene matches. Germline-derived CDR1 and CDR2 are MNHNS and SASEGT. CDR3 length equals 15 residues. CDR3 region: CASSPGTAGGQPQHF. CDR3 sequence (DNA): TGTGCCAGCAGTCCCGGGACAGCAGGAGGTCAGCCCCAGCATTTT.

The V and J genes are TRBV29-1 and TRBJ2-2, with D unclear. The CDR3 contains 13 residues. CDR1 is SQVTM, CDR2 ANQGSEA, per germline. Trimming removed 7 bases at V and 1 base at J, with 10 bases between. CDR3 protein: CSADERNTGELFF. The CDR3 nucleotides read TGCAGCGCCGATGAGCGGAACACCGGGGAGCTGTTTTTT.

The CDR3 DNA is TGCGCCAGCAGCCAGGAGACAGGGGGCGCGTCCTACAATGAGCAGTTCTTC. This encodes CASSQETGGASYNEQFF. The chain combines TRBV4-3 with TRBJ2-1; 10 nucleotides agree with TRBD1. Germline V gene sequence: CDR1 LGHNA, CDR2 YSLEER. Germline trimming cut 3 bases from V and 1 base from J; bases unmatched to any gene: 6. The CDR3 is 17 residues long.

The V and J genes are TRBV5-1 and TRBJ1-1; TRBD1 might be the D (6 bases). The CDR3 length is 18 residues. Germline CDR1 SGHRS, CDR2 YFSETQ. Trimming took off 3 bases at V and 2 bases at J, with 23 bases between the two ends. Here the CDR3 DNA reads TGCGCCAGCAGCTCACTAACTCGGGGGGGCGCAGGAAACACTGAAGCTTTCTTT. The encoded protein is CASSSLTRGGAGNTEAFF. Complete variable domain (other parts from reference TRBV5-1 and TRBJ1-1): KAGVTQTPRYLIKTRGQQVTLSCSPISGHRSVSWYQQTPGQGLQFLFEYFSETQRNKGNFPGRFSGRQFSNSRSEMNVSTLELGDSALYLCASSSLTRGGAGNTEAFFGQGTRLTVV.

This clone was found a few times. This CDR3 is CASSAGSGELFF. CDR3 nucleotides: TGTGCCAGCAGTGCCGGATCCGGGGAGCTGTTTTTT. This chain joins TRBV2 and TRBJ2-2; no clear D gene. Deletions cut 4 bases from V and 6 bases from J, with 6 bases between. This CDR3 contains 12 residues. Germline V gene data show CDR1 as SNHLY and CDR2 as FYNNEI.

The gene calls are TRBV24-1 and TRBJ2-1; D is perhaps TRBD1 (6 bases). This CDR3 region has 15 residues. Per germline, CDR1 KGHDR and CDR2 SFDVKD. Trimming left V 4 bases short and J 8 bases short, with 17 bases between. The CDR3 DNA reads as TGTGCCACCAGTGACTTACAGGGCTTAAGGGATGAGCAGTTCTTC. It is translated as CATSDLQGLRDEQFF.

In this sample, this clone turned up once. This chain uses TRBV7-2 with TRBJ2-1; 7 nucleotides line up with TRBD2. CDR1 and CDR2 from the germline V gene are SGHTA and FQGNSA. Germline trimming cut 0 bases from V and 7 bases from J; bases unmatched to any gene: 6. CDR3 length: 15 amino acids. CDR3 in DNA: TGTGCCAGCAGCTTAGCGGGCGGGAGCGTTAATGAGCAGTTCTTC. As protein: CASSLAGGSVNEQFF.

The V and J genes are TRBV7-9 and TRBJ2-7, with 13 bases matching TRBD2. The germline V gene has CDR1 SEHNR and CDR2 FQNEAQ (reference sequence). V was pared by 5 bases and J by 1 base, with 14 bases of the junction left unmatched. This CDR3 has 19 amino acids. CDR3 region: CASSVGLLAGGIRSYEQYF. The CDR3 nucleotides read TGTGCCAGCAGCGTAGGCCTACTAGCGGGAGGGATTCGGTCCTACGAGCAGTACTTC.

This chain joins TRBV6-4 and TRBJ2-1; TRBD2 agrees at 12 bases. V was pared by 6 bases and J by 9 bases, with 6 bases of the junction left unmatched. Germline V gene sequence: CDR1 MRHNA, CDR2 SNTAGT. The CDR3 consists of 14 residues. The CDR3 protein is CASRLAGGSGEQFF. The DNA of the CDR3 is TGTGCCAGCAGGCTAGCGGGAGGGTCTGGTGAGCAGTTCTTC.

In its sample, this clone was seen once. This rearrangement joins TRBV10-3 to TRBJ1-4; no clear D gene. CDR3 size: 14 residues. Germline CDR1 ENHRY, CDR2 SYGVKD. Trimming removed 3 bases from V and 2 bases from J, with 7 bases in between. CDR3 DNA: TGTGCCATCAGTGAATCGGGGACTAATGAAAAACTGTTTTTT. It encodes CAISESGTNEKLFF.

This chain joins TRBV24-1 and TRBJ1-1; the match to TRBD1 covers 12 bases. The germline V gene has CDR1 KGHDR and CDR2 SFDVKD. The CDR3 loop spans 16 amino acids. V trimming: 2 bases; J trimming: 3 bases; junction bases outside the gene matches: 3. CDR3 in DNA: TGTGCCACCAGTGATTCCGGGACAGGGGGCTACACTGAAGCTTTCTTT. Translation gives CATSDSGTGGYTEAFF.

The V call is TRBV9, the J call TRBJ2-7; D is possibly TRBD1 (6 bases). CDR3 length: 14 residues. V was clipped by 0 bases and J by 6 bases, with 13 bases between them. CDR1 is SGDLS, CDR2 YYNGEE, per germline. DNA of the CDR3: TGTGCCAGCAGCGTAGAACAGGGAAAGTCCGAGCAGTACTTC. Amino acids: CASSVEQGKSEQYF.

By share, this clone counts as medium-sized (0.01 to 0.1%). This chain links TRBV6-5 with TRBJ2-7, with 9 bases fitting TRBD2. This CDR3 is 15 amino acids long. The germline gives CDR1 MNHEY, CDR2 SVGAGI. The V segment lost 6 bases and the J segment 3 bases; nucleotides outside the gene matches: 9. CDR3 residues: CASSRGTSSFYEQYF. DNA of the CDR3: TGTGCCAGCAGCCGTGGGACTAGCAGCTTCTACGAGCAGTACTTC.

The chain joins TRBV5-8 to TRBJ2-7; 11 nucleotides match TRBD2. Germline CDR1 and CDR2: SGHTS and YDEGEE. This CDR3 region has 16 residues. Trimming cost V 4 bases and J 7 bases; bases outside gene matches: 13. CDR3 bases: TGTGCCAGCAGCATAGGAGAACTAGCGGGAGCGCGGGAGCAGTACTTC. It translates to CASSIGELAGAREQYF.

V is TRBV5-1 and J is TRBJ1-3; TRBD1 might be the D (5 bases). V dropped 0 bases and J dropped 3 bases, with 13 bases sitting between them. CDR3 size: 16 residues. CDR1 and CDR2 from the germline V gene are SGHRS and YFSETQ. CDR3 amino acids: CASSLGLSRVGNTIYF. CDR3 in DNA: TGCGCCAGCAGCTTGGGCCTTTCCAGGGTTGGAAACACCATATATTTT.

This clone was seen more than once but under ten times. This CDR3 reads CASSLVGASVFSYEQYF. The CDR3 DNA reads TGTGCCAGCAGCTTAGTTGGGGCTAGCGTTTTCTCCTACGAGCAGTACTTC. V gene TRBV7-8 combines with J gene TRBJ2-7, with D possibly TRBD2 on 6 matching bases. Germline V gene lookup returns CDR1 SGHVS and CDR2 FQNEAQ. Deletions cut 1 base from V and 0 bases from J, with 16 bases between. The CDR3 extends over 17 amino acids. The whole variable domain, remainder taken from reference TRBV7-8 and TRBJ2-7, is GAGVSQSPRYKVAKRGQDVALRCDPISGHVSLFWYQQALGQGPEFLTYFQNEAQLDKSGLPSDRFFAERPEGSVSTLKIQRTQQEDSAVYLCASSLVGASVFSYEQYFGPGTRLTVT.

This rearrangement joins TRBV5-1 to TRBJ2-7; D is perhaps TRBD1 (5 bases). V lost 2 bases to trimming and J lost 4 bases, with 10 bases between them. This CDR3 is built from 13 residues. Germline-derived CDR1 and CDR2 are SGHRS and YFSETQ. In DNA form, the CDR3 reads TGCGCCAGCAGCTTATTGACAGATTACGAGCAGTACTTC. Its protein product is CASSLLTDYEQYF.

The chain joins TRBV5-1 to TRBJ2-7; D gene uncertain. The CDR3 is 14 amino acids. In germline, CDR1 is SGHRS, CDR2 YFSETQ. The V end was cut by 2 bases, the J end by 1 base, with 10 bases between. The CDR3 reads CASSFGRISYEQYF. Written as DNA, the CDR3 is TGCGCCAGCAGCTTCGGACGGATTTCCTACGAGCAGTACTTC.

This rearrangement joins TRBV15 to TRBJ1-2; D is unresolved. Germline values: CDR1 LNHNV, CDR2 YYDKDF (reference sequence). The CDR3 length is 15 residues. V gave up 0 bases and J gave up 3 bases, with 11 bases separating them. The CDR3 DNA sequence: TGTGCCACCAGCAGAGACCCCTCCGGGGACTATGGCTACACCTTC. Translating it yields CATSRDPSGDYGYTF. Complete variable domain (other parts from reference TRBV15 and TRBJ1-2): DAMVIQNPRYQVTQFGKPVTLSCSQTLNHNVMYWYQQKSSQAPKLLFHYYDKDFNNEADTPDNFQSRRPNTSFCFLDIRSPGLGDTAMYLCATSRDPSGDYGYTFGSGTRLTVV.

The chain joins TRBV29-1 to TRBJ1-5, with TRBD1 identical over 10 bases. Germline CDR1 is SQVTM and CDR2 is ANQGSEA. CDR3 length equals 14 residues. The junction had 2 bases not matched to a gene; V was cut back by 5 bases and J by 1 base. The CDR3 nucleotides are TGCAGCGTTCGGACAGGGGGGAGCAATCAGCCCCAGCATTTT. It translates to CSVRTGGSNQPQHF.

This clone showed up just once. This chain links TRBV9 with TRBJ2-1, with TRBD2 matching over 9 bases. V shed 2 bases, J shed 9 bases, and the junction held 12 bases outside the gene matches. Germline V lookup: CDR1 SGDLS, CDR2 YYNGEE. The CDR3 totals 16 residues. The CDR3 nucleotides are TGTGCCAGCAGCGTGGTAGCGGGAGCGGCCCCTATTGAGCAGTTCTTC. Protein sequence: CASSVVAGAAPIEQFF.

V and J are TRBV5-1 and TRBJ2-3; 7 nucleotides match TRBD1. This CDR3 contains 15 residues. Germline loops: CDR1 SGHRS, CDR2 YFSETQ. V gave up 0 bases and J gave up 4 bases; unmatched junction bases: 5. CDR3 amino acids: CASSLEGGSPDTQYF. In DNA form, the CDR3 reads TGCGCCAGCAGCTTGGAAGGGGGCAGTCCAGATACGCAGTATTTT.

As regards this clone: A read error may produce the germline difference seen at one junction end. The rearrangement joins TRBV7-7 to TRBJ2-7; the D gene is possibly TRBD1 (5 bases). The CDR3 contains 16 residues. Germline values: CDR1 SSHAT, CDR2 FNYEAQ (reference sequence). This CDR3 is CASSLGVRLIRFEQYF. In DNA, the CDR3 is TGTGCTAGCAGCTTAGGGGTGAGGCTGATCAGGTTTGAGCAGTACTTC.